The clone carrying this T cell receptor beta chain turned up a few times. What it binds is unknown. From germline, CDR1 is DFQATT and CDR2 SNEGSKA (reference sequence). The trim removed 6 bases at V and 0 bases at J, leaving 14 bases unmatched. The CDR3 extends over 18 amino acids. Both TRBC1 and TRBC2 were covered by a beta constant-region primer of two equimolar oligonucleotides. Four rounds of PCR amplified the ligated cDNA using nested alpha and beta constant-region primers plus SP2. TCRdb analysed the UMI-ligation and nested PCR reads with MiXCR anew, one entry per CDR3 protein. The sample lists 150,000 or so distinct CDR3 sequences; about 23% were seen once. This sample was included in a study of naive and memory T cell subsets. Findings and limits, study-wide: Naive and memory subsets had different power law exponents for TCR abundance. From naive to CM, EM and EMRA, diversity decreased and Gini increased. A few larger clonotypes appeared in naive repertoires, especially CD8, possibly memory cells re-expressing CD45RA. Naive and memory repertoire findings lacked a ground truth for validation.

Sequential positive selection took CD4 T cells first, then CD8 T cells. The source material was naive CD4+ T cells from blood. This clonotype originated in a human donor in good health. The V call is TRBV20-1, the J call TRBJ2-4, with TRBD1 matching over 10 bases. CDR3 sequence (DNA): TGCAGTGCCCGACACCCGGGACAGGGGAGTCTAGCCAAAAACATTCAGTACTTC. Amino acids: CSARHPGQGSLAKNIQYF.